This is a list of T cell receptor beta chains from one sample in a study of immune heterogeneity within non-small cell lung tumors. From the multiplex PCR reads, TCRdb called clonotypes with MiXCR, one entry per CDR3 protein. The repertoire consists of over 5,000 distinct CDR3 sequences, with roughly 23% occurring once and the leading ten covering around 10%. Sequencing was done on a sample of lung tumor tissue. These receptors all come from a woman aged 60 to 75 with non-small cell lung cancer. Each CDR3 is given with its conserved first and last residue. D genes are given only for firm matches. The size field is filled for only some rows; it gives once, few, many or a size class.

CDR3 DNA: TGTGCCAGCAGCCCCCCGGGGGGGAGGGAGCAGTACTTC
CDR3 protein: CASSPPGGREQYF
J gene: TRBJ2-7
V gene: TRBV7-2
clone size: once
D gene: TRBD2

CDR3 DNA: TGTGCCAGCAGCCAAGACCGAACCTCCTACAATGAGCAGTTCTTC
CDR3 protein: CASSQDRTSYNEQFF
J gene: TRBJ2-1
V gene: TRBV4-2
clone size: few
D gene: .

CDR3 DNA: TGCAGTGCTAGAGGGGGACTGGCCCCCTACGAGCAGTACTTC
CDR3 protein: CSARGGLAPYEQYF
J gene: TRBJ2-7
V gene: TRBV20-1
clone size: medium-sized
D gene: .

CDR3 DNA: TGCGCCAGCAGGACCGACGCGAACACCGGGGAGCTGTTTTTT
CDR3 protein: CASRTDANTGELFF
J gene: TRBJ2-2
V gene: TRBV5-1
clone size: medium-sized
D gene: .

CDR3 DNA: TGTGCCAGCAGTCCTCGGGCTAGCAGGGGCACAGATACGCAGTATTTT
CDR3 protein: CASSPRASRGTDTQYF
J gene: TRBJ2-3
V gene: TRBV12-3/TRBV12-4
clone size: .
D gene: .

CDR3 DNA: TGTGCCAGCAGCGAAGGATCAAGCGGCTCCTACGAGCAGTACTTC
CDR3 protein: CASSEGSSGSYEQYF
J gene: TRBJ2-7
V gene: TRBV9
clone size: medium-sized
D gene: .

CDR3 DNA: TGTGCCAGCAGCTTGGAGGAGGGGAGAACTGAAGCTTTCTTT
CDR3 protein: CASSLEEGRTEAFF
J gene: TRBJ1-1
V gene: TRBV5-5
clone size: few
D gene: .

CDR3 DNA: TGTGCCAGTAATGGCGTCCGAGCCACCGGGGAGCTGTTTTTT
CDR3 protein: CASNGVRATGELFF
J gene: TRBJ2-2
V gene: TRBV19
clone size: .
D gene: .

CDR3 DNA: TGCGCCAGCAGCTTTTACGCCGGGACTAGTTTCGAGCAGTACTTC
CDR3 protein: CASSFYAGTSFEQYF
J gene: TRBJ2-7
V gene: TRBV5-1
clone size: large
D gene: TRBD2

CDR3 DNA: TGTGCCAGCAGCCAAGGACAGGTCGCATGGCCCCAGCATTTT
CDR3 protein: CASSQGQVAWPQHF
J gene: TRBJ1-5
V gene: TRBV3-1
clone size: medium-sized
D gene: .

CDR3 DNA: TGCAGTACTTCCGGGACAGGGGAATCCCCCTCTGGAAACACCATATATTTT
CDR3 protein: CSTSGTGESPSGNTIYF
J gene: TRBJ1-3
V gene: TRBV20-1
clone size: .
D gene: TRBD1

CDR3 DNA: TGCAGCGTTGCTGAGGACACTGAAGCTTTCTTT
CDR3 protein: CSVAEDTEAFF
J gene: TRBJ1-1
V gene: TRBV29-1
clone size: medium-sized
D gene: .

CDR3 DNA: TGTGCCAGCAGCCGGGGGCTAGCGGGAGGCTACGAGCAGTACTTC
CDR3 protein: CASSRGLAGGYEQYF
J gene: TRBJ2-7
V gene: TRBV5-6
clone size: many
D gene: TRBD2